The 21 T cell receptor beta chains below were found in one sample sequenced in a study of graft-versus-host responses after intestinal transplantation. Assay used: immunoSEQ multiplex PCR; TCRdb lists only in-frame clones, some missing. Of around 100,000 clones listed, just over 90% are singletons. Their antigen targets remain unknown. The sequences come from unstimulated CD4+ T cells sorted from spleen or lymph node cells, collected before transplant. The receptors stem from a human donor who was the organ donor for an intestinal transplant.

J is TRBJ1-1 and V is TRBV5-1, with TRBD1 matching over 8 bases. The J segment lost 3 bases and the V segment lost 1 base, leaving 2 bases of the junction unmatched. The CDR3 is made up of 14 amino acids. Germline V lookup: CDR1 SGHRS, CDR2 YFSETQ. The CDR3 DNA follows: TGCGCCAGCAGCTTGAGGACAGGGTACACTGAAGCTTTCTTT. It is translated as CASSLRTGYTEAFF.

The rearrangement uses TRBV5-6 and TRBJ2-3; TRBD2 matches at 8 bases. The V gene's germline CDR1 is SGHDT and CDR2 YYEEEE. V trimming: 2 bases; J trimming: 4 bases; junction bases outside the gene matches: 9. The CDR3 is 16 residues long. This CDR3 reads CASSFYGRVLADTQYF. As DNA, the CDR3 is TGTGCCAGCAGCTTTTACGGGAGGGTTTTAGCAGATACGCAGTATTTT.

Comment on this clone: Other DNA sequences in this sample translate to the same CDR3. The rearrangement uses TRBV5-1 and TRBJ1-2; D is unclear. Trimming removed 0 bases from V and 2 bases from J, with 5 bases in between. Germline V CDR1 and CDR2: SGHRS, YFSETQ. The CDR3 is 13 residues long. The CDR3 protein is CASSLDRNYGYTF. As DNA, the CDR3 is TGCGCCAGCAGCTTGGACAGAAACTATGGCTACACCTTC.

The rearrangement links TRBV30 to TRBJ1-2, with unresolved D. The V gene's germline CDR1 is GTSNPN and CDR2 SVGIG (reference sequence). There are 12 residues in the CDR3. Trimming shortened V by 2 bases and J by 6 bases, and 10 bases separated the two germline ends. The CDR3 reads CAWSPGPHGYTF. Here the CDR3 DNA reads TGTGCCTGGAGTCCGGGCCCTCATGGCTACACCTTC.

The genes are TRBV7-9 and TRBJ2-2; D ambiguous. Per germline, CDR1 SEHNR and CDR2 FQNEAQ (reference sequence). This CDR3 contains 14 residues. V shed 0 bases and J shed 6 bases, with 8 bases lying between them. The CDR3 here is CASSLAQMSGELFF. The CDR3 nucleotides read TGTGCCAGCAGCTTAGCACAGATGTCCGGGGAGCTGTTTTTT.

J is TRBJ2-7 and V is TRBV6-1; tentatively, D is TRBD1 (5 bases). V lost 5 bases and J lost 3, with 17 bases in between. Looked up from germline, CDR1 is MNHNS and CDR2 is SASEGT. The CDR3 contains 15 residues. This chain's CDR3 is CASSPGMGQFYEQYF. As DNA, the CDR3 is TGTGCCAGCAGTCCCGGCATGGGGCAGTTCTACGAGCAGTACTTC.

This clone was observed once. This chain connects TRBV6-5 to TRBJ1-2; D is perhaps TRBD1 (5 bases). The germline gives CDR1 MNHEY, CDR2 SVGAGI. The CDR3 has 13 residues. V lost 2 bases to trimming and J lost 8 bases, with 12 bases between them. The DNA of the CDR3 is TGTGCCAGCAGTTACGGTCCAGGGAACGGCTACACCTTC. Its protein product is CASSYGPGNGYTF.

V and J are TRBV7-2 and TRBJ2-2, with D unresolved. CDR1 SGHTA and CDR2 FQGNSA come from the germline V gene. The CDR3 contains 16 residues. V dropped 5 bases and J dropped 2 bases, with 15 bases sitting between them. CDR3 region: CASSQNDRGNTGELFF. The CDR3 nucleotides read TGTGCCAGCAGCCAGAACGACCGCGGAAACACCGGGGAGCTGTTTTTT. The variable domain in full, with the rest retrieved from reference TRBV7-2 and TRBJ2-2, is GAGVSQSPSNKVTEKGKDVELRCDPISGHTALYWYRQSLGQGLEFLIYFQGNSAPDKSGLPSDRFSAERTGGSVSTLTIQRTQQEDSAVYLCASSQNDRGNTGELFFGEGSRLTVL.

J is TRBJ1-1 and V is TRBV7-9; D may be TRBD1 (6 bases). V lost 5 bases and J lost 3, with 13 bases in between. The CDR3 is 14 residues long. Per germline, CDR1 SEHNR and CDR2 FQNEAQ (reference sequence). CDR3 DNA sequence: TGTGCCAGCAGCCCTATGGGACACTACACTGAAGCTTTCTTT. Its translation is CASSPMGHYTEAFF.

This chain uses TRBV4-1 with TRBJ1-5; D unresolved. The CDR3 consists of 14 residues. Germline V gene data show CDR1 as MGHRA and CDR2 as YSYEKL. Between the trimmed V and J ends, which lost 1 base and 0 bases, there was a span of 4 bases. The CDR3 is CASSQGHSNQPQHF. The CDR3 coding sequence is TGCGCCAGCAGCCAAGGGCATAGCAATCAGCCCCAGCATTTT.

This chain uses TRBV5-4 with TRBJ1-4; no firm D call. The CDR3 spans 15 residues. Germline V lookup: CDR1 SGHNT, CDR2 YYREEE (reference sequence). Trimming left V 1 base short and J 5 bases short, with 12 bases between. The CDR3 DNA is TGTGCCAGCAGCTTGACGGGAAGGGTGAATGAAAAACTGTTTTTT. Its translation: CASSLTGRVNEKLFF.

The genes are TRBV29-1 and TRBJ1-1, with unresolved D. Per germline, CDR1 SQVTM and CDR2 ANQGSEA. V was trimmed by 4 bases and J by 1 base, leaving 16 bases between them. The CDR3 extends over 15 amino acids. CDR3 nucleotides: TGCAGCGTTGTAAGTCTTGGTTTCGAGAACACTGAAGCTTTCTTT. This sequence encodes CSVVSLGFENTEAFF.

This clone showed up just a few times. In this CDR3 the conserved last residue, phenylalanine or tryptophan, is missing, so a read error is likely. The DNA is left out, because the CDR3 cannot be placed on it with certainty; the CDR3 is given as TCRdb lists it. The CDR3 spells CASNILRDRVMG. V and J are TRBV6-1 and TRBJ1-4; the table's D call, TRBD1, was not checked against the DNA. The CDR3 extends over 12 residues, inclusive of both ends. CDR1 MNHNS and CDR2 SASEGT come from the germline V gene.

The chain uses TRBV19 and TRBJ1-1; the D is unclear. Trimming stripped 3 bases from V and 2 bases from J, with 7 bases between. The CDR3 consists of 13 residues. Germline V gives CDR1 LNHDA, CDR2 SQIVND (reference sequence). The CDR3 is CASSITGNTEAFF. CDR3 DNA sequence: TGTGCCAGTAGTATTACGGGAAACACTGAAGCTTTCTTT. The full variable domain, with the rest looked up from reference TRBV19 and TRBJ1-1, is DGGITQSPKYLFRKEGQNVTLSCEQNLNHDAMYWYRQDPGQGLRLIYYSQIVNDFQKGDIAEGYSVSREKKESFPLTVTSAQKNPTAFYLCASSITGNTEAFFGQGTRLTVV.

In its sample, this clone was seen once. The rearrangement links TRBV6-5 to TRBJ2-7, with D unclear. V lost 0 bases and J lost 8, with 5 bases in between. The CDR3 is 11 residues long. The germline V gene encodes CDR1 MNHEY and CDR2 SVGAGI. The CDR3, as DNA: TGTGCCAGCAGTTACTCCGGGCAGCAGTACTTC. It yields the protein CASSYSGQQYF.

The chain has TRBV7-2 and TRBJ1-1; maybe TRBD1 (6 bases). The CDR3 is 15 residues long. CDR1 and CDR2 from the germline V gene are SGHTA and FQGNSA. V lost 4 bases and J 1 base, leaving 13 bases between the germline ends. The CDR3 protein is CASSSQTGPNTEAFF. CDR3 DNA sequence: TGTGCCAGCAGCTCGCAGACAGGCCCGAACACTGAAGCTTTCTTT.

The V call is TRBV7-9, the J call TRBJ2-1, with 14 bases fitting TRBD2. Germline V lookup: CDR1 SEHNR, CDR2 FQNEAQ (reference sequence). The CDR3 has 19 amino acids. The junction had 15 bases not matched to a gene; V was cut back by 4 bases and J by 7 bases. CDR3 sequence: CASSSGLAGAFVVGNEQFF. The CDR3 DNA follows: TGTGCCAGCAGCTCGGGACTAGCGGGAGCATTTGTGGTTGGGAATGAGCAGTTCTTC.

V usage is TRBV19 and J usage is TRBJ1-4; 8 bases are a match to TRBD1. The CDR3 is 14 residues long. Germline loops: CDR1 LNHDA, CDR2 SQIVND (reference sequence). Germline trimming cut 5 bases from V and 8 bases from J; bases unmatched to any gene: 7. The CDR3, as DNA: TGTGCCAGTAGTCGGGGACAGGTTGGAGAAAAACTGTTTTTT. Translating gives CASSRGQVGEKLFF.

The chain's CDR3 is CASSPPTGGPYGYTF. CDR3 nucleotide sequence: TGTGCCAGCTCACCACCGACAGGGGGCCCCTATGGCTACACCTTC. This sequence joins TRBV18 and TRBJ1-2, with TRBD1 matching over 10 bases. The germline gives CDR1 KGHSH, CDR2 LQKENI. The CDR3 covers 15 residues. Germline trimming cut 0 bases from V and 4 bases from J; bases unmatched to any gene: 2.

This clone has a single count. CDR3 sequence: CASSQGTWSPQYF. CDR3 in DNA: TGTGCCAGCAGCCAAGGGACGTGGAGTCCGCAGTATTTT. This sequence joins TRBV14 and TRBJ2-3; no reliable D call. Trimming took off 1 base at V and 10 bases at J, with 12 bases between the two ends. CDR1 SGHDN and CDR2 FVKESK come from the germline V gene. The CDR3 is 13 residues long.

The V gene is TRBV10-3, the J gene TRBJ2-7; TRBD1 aligns across 11 bases. Looked up from germline, CDR1 is ENHRY and CDR2 is SYGVKD. This CDR3 is 14 amino acids long. The trim removed 11 bases at V and 2 bases at J, leaving 8 bases unmatched. DNA for the CDR3: TGTGCCCACTCAAGGGACAGGGGGGCCTACGAGCAGTACTTC. Its protein product is CAHSRDRGAYEQYF.